This entry describes one T cell receptor beta chain. This clonotype was seen just once. The specificity of this receptor is unknown. Base qualities are not provided; no much larger clone lies one nucleotide away. A single read counts as weak evidence. The AllPrep DNA/RNA mini kit was used to purify genomic DNA and total RNA simultaneously from each of the approximately 9 tumor samples. Every RNA sample had an OD 260/280 ratio above 1.9 and an RNA integrity number above 6.5. V loses 8 bases, J loses 8 bases, and the germline ends lie 22 bases apart. There are 14 amino acids in the CDR3, from cysteine to phenylalanine inclusive. CDR3 DNA only is kept here, 42 bases in frame from base 1. Taken from the germline V gene (reference sequence), the CDR1 and CDR2 loops are DFQATT and SNEGSKA. Using a modified ARM-PCR protocol with multiple V-beta primers and a C-beta primer, the team built TCRB libraries from RNA through three nested multiplex PCR rounds. ProtoScript II Reverse Transcriptase and a C-beta primer were used to synthesize TCRB-specific cDNA from roughly 0.5 ug total RNA. No unique molecular identifiers were described for the TCRB libraries. In the third PCR, barcodes and adapters were added over approximately 25 cycles with Deep VentR (exo-) polymerase, after which 250-500 bp bands were gel purified. TCRB libraries were sequenced on an Illumina HiSeq 2500 with 250 bp paired-end reads. The paper's processing steps were these. Reads were cleaned with Trimmomatic, merged with FLASH, assigned V, D and J segments with MiGEC, and analyzed with VDJtools. Repertoire diversity was measured using the Shannon-Wiener diversity index, which was calculated with VDJtools. The raw public data were reprocessed by TCRdb itself: fastp quality trimming at Q25, MiXCR clonotype calling, in-frame beta chains only. Rows merge per CDR3 protein into single entries with the most common DNA and genes. In this record, the V and J calls reflect TCRdb's handling and not the investigators' own analysis. Here the sample has some 14,000 distinct CDR3 sequences; 65% to 80% occur a single time. The top ten clones comprise 49% of the sample.

These data come from a study of tumor-infiltrating lymphocytes in glioblastoma multiforme (dated by TCRdb to between 2016 and 2019). Regarding the study in general: To find out whether intratumoral genomic heterogeneity fosters TIL diversity, the study jointly investigated somatic mutations, TIL diversity and immune response activity. Overall study results and their limits: Only one glioblastoma patient was included in the TCR and somatic mutation analysis, limiting generalizability. RNA-based TCR sequencing may distort clone frequencies because T cells carry unequal numbers of TCR transcripts. T cells were not sorted into functional subsets, and such sorting was noted by the authors as a future improvement.

The specimen was brain tumor tissue. The receptor was isolated from a male donor with glioblastoma. The rearrangement joined TRBV20-1 to TRBJ2-1; the D region is possibly TRBD1 or TRBD2, each matching across 6 bases. The DNA sequence follows: TGCAGTACCCTTGGGGGGCGCAGGATAGATGAGCAGTTCTTC. Its amino acids are CSTLGGRRIDEQFF.